This T cell receptor beta chain appears in the sequencing data of a study of blood T cell repertoires in COVID-19. About the research overall: Samples of COVID-19 (acute and convalescent) were obtained from the United States, Italy and Spain. Sample material is recorded as cDNA or gDNA derived from T cells, B-cell-depleted T cells, or PBMCs.

Profiled with immunoSEQ multiplex PCR; TCRdb holds only in-frame clones, not every one. The sample includes about 220,000 clones, 90% of them seen just once. Germline V gives CDR1 SGHVS, CDR2 FNYEAQ. The V end lost 1 base, the J end lost 1 base, and 10 bases lay between the germline ends. CDR3 length equals 15 residues. The chain recombines TRBV7-6 with TRBJ1-1; D is unresolved. This TCR was sampled from a man aged 30-40 years who had been exposed to COVID-19. What was sequenced was PBMCs or T cells enriched from blood (not recorded which). In DNA, the CDR3 is TGTGCCAGCAGCTTAGGGGCGACACCGAACACTGAAGCTTTCTTT. Translating it yields CASSLGATPNTEAFF.